A selection of T cell receptor beta chains follows, all from one sample in a study of CD8 T cells in ankylosing spondylitis. MiXCR was run by TCRdb on the 5' RACE reads, yielding one entry per CDR3 protein. Of 200,000 or so distinct CDR3 sequences listed, over 10% were seen once; the top ten hold more than 9.5%. The sequenced sample consisted of blood, either unsorted or a sorted T cell fraction (not recorded which). The receptors derive from a female donor with ankylosing spondylitis or in good health (not recorded which). The conserved cysteine and the conserved F or W are not part of the CDR3 here.

V: TRBV5-1; J: TRBJ2-3; length: 13; CDR3: ASSSLAGDADTQY
V: TRBV7-8; J: TRBJ2-7; length: 12; CDR3: ATLSGAPSYEQY
V: TRBV10-3; J: TRBJ2-3; length: 13; CDR3: AISDLVGGRDTQY
V: TRBV6-5; J: TRBJ1-5; length: 12; CDR3: ASSSGQTSLPQH
V: TRBV20-1; J: TRBJ2-7; length: 13; CDR3: SARAARGGGYEQY
V: TRBV27; J: TRBJ2-7; length: 11; CDR3: ASRGTATYEQY
V: TRBV28; J: TRBJ2-1; length: 13; CDR3: ASSLGTSGSDEQF
V: TRBV20-1; J: TRBJ2-1; length: 14; CDR3: SARQGTSGRYNEQF
V: TRBV4-2; J: TRBJ1-6; length: 16; CDR3: ASSPYHQGSRSDSPLH
V: TRBV7-9; J: TRBJ2-7; length: 10; CDR3: ASSLDYREQY
V: TRBV11-2; J: TRBJ1-6; length: 16; CDR3: ASSPLRDRGTYNSPLH
V: TRBV2; J: TRBJ2-7; length: 11; CDR3: ASELQGSYEQY
V: TRBV24-1; J: TRBJ2-2; length: 16; CDR3: ATSAYRARGPNTGELF
V: TRBV10-3; J: TRBJ1-1; length: 11; CDR3: AISRTDNTEAF
V: TRBV29-1; J: TRBJ2-3; length: 12; CDR3: SVGSGRAVDTQY
V: TRBV24-1; J: TRBJ2-2; length: 13; CDR3: ATWLAEDNTGELF
V: TRBV6-5; J: TRBJ1-2; length: 11; CDR3: ASSYTGFYGYT
V: TRBV29-1; J: TRBJ1-4; length: 11; CDR3: SVSVVVGEKLF
V: TRBV12-3/TRBV12-4; J: TRBJ2-6; length: 11; CDR3: ANRDRAANVLT
V: TRBV28; J: TRBJ2-3; length: 11; CDR3: ATEREGTDTQY
V: TRBV20-1; J: TRBJ2-1; length: 14; CDR3: SARALYREIGYEQF
V: TRBV14; J: TRBJ2-2; length: 14; CDR3: ASSQVETRYTGELF
V: TRBV12-3/TRBV12-4; J: TRBJ2-5; length: 11; CDR3: ASSRQGEETQY
V: TRBV20-1; J: TRBJ2-1; length: 13; CDR3: SARTGLAGVGEQF
V: TRBV7-9; J: TRBJ1-5; length: 12; CDR3: TSSSGGSDQPQH
V: TRBV20-1; J: TRBJ2-3; length: 17; CDR3: SARVLPTGGQVITDTQY
V: TRBV20-1; J: TRBJ2-7; length: 11; CDR3: SARDLDPYEQY
V: TRBV6-1; J: TRBJ2-1; length: 13; CDR3: ASSPPRGSNGEQF
V: TRBV28; J: TRBJ2-6; length: 17; CDR3: ASSFPSGTLNSGANVLT
V: TRBV3-1; J: TRBJ2-1; length: 11; CDR3: ASSQTTGTLQF
V: TRBV5-6; J: TRBJ2-1; length: 12; CDR3: ASSKGPDRNEQF
V: TRBV29-1; J: TRBJ2-3; length: 12; CDR3: SVVWPSRPDTQY
V: TRBV20-1; J: TRBJ1-4; length: 17; CDR3: CASGAGQEIGATNEKLF
V: TRBV11-2; J: TRBJ2-3; length: 12; CDR3: ASSWGASTDTQY
V: TRBV7-2; J: TRBJ2-3; length: 12; CDR3: ASSLADYTDTQY
V: TRBV4-1; J: TRBJ2-2; length: 12; CDR3: ASNRGGLVGELF
V: TRBV20-1; J: TRBJ2-7; length: 14; CDR3: SARDRLAGDVGEQY
V: TRBV29-1; J: TRBJ2-5; length: 12; CDR3: SVVEVNRGETQY
V: TRBV12-5; J: TRBJ1-5; length: 14; CDR3: ASGLVVGAGNQPQH
V: TRBV20-1; J: TRBJ2-3; length: 12; CDR3: SARDPGGTDTQY
V: TRBV20-1; J: TRBJ1-4; length: 14; CDR3: SANLWEDSTNEKLF
V: TRBV12-3/TRBV12-4; J: TRBJ2-2; length: 11; CDR3: ASSFVDTGELF
V: TRBV6-1; J: TRBJ1-1; length: 13; CDR3: ASRPSDLLNTEAF
V: TRBV28; J: TRBJ1-3; length: 14; CDR3: ASRSQGFASGNTIY
V: TRBV18; J: TRBJ2-7; length: 12; CDR3: ASSSLQGAGEQY
V: TRBV7-2; J: TRBJ2-1; length: 13; CDR3: ASSPRTSGNNEQF